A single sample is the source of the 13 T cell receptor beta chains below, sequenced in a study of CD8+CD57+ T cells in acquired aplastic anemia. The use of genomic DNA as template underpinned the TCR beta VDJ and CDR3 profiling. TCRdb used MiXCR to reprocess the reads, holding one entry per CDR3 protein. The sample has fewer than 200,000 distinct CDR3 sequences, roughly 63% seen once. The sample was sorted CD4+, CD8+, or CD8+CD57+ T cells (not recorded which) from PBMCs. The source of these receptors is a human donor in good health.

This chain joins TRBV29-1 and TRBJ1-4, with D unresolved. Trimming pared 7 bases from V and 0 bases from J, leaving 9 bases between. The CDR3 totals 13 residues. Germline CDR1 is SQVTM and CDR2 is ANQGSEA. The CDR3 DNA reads TGCAGCGGGATTGATTCAACTAATGAAAAACTGTTTTTT. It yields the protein CSGIDSTNEKLFF.

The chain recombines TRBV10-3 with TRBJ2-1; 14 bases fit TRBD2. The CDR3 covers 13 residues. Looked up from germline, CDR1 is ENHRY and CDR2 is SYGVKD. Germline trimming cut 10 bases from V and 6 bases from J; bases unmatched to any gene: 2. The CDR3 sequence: CATGLAGANEQFF. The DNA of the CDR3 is TGTGCCACGGGACTAGCGGGAGCCAATGAGCAGTTCTTC.

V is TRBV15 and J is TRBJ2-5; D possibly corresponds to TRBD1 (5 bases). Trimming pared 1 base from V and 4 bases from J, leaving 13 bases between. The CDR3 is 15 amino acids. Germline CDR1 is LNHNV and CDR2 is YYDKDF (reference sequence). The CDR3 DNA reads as TGTGCCACCAGCAGAGTGGGGCAGTACCGAGAGACCCAGTACTTC. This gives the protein CATSRVGQYRETQYF.

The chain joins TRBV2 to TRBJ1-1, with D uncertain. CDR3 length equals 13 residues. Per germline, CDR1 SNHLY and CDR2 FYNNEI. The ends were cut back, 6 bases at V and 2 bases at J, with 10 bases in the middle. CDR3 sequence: CASRDNANTEAFF. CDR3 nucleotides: TGTGCCAGCAGAGATAACGCTAACACTGAAGCTTTCTTT.

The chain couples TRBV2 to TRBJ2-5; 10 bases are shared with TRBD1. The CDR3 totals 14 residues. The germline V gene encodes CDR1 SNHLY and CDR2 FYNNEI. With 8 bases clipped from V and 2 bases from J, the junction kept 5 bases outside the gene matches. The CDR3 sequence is CASPADRGQETQYF. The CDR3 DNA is TGTGCCAGCCCCGCGGACAGGGGGCAAGAGACCCAGTACTTC. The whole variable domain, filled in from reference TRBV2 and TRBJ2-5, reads EPEVTQTPSHQVTQMGQEVILRCVPISNHLYFYWYRQILGQKVEFLVSFYNNEISEKSEIFDDQFSVERPDGSNFTLKIRSTKLEDSAMYFCASPADRGQETQYFGPGTRLLVL.

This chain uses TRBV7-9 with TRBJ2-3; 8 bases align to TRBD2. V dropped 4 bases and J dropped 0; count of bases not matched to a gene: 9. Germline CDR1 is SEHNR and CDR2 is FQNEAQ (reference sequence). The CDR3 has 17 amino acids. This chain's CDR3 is CASSSPLAGRSTDTQYF. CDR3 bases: TGTGCCAGCAGCTCCCCGCTAGCGGGCCGTAGCACAGATACGCAGTATTTT.

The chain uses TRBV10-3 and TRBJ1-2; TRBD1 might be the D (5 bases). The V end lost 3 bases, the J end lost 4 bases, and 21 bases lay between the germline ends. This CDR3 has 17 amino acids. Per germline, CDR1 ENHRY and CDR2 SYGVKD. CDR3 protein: CAISDSFGDADAYGYTF. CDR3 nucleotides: TGTGCCATCAGTGATTCGTTCGGGGACGCAGATGCCTATGGCTACACCTTC.

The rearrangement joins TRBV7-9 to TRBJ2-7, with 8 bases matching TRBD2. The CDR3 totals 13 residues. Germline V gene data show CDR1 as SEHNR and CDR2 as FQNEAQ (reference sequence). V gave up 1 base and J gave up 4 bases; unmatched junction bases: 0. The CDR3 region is CASSLVAGYEQYF. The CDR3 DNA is TGTGCCAGCAGCTTAGTAGCGGGGTACGAGCAGTACTTC.

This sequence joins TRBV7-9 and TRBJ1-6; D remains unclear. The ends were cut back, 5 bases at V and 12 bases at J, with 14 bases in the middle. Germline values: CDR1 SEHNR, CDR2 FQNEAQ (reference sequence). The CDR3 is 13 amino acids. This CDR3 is CASSQDGGGPLHF. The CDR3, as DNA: TGTGCCAGCAGCCAAGATGGCGGCGGACCCCTCCACTTT.

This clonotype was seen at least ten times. CDR3 sequence reads: CASSQVLTSEYNEQFF. The CDR3 region has the DNA TGTGCCAGCAGCCAAGTTTTAACTAGCGAGTACAATGAGCAGTTCTTC. V and J are TRBV4-2 and TRBJ2-1, with 7 bases aligning to TRBD2. V lost 1 base and J lost 4; bases outside the gene matches: 7. The CDR3 is 16 residues long. Germline lookup yields CDR1 LGHNA and CDR2 YNFKEQ.

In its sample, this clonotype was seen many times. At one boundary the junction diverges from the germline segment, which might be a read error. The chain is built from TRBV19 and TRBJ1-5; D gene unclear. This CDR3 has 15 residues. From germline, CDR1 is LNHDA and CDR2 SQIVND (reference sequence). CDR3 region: CASSIVASSHQPQHF. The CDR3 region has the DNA TGTGCCAGTAGTATAGTAGCCAGTAGCCATCAGCCCCAGCATTTT.

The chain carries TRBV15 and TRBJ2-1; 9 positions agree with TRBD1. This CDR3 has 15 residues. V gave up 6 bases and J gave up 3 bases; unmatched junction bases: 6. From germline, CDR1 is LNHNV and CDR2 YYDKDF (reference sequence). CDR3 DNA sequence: TGTGCCACCAGGGGACCGGGACAGGGCTACAATGAGCAGTTCTTC. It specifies CATRGPGQGYNEQFF.

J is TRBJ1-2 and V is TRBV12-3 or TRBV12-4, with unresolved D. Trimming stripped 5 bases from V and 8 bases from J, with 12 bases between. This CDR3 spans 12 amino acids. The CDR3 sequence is CASSLSVRGYTF. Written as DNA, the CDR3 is TGTGCCAGCAGTCTCTCGGTAAGGGGCTACACCTTC.